The T cell receptor (beta chain) under discussion was sequenced for a study of T cell responses to AZD1222 COVID-19 vaccine. Study-wide results and limits: AZD1222 recipients seropositive at baseline numbered only five to seven. Donors skewed white British and female; clonal diversity was possibly underestimated.

Using immunoSEQ multiplex PCR, the repertoire was profiled, and TCRdb retains in-frame clones only, with some absent. The data hold around 150,000 clones, with approximately 90% observed a single time. Pooled together were second doses at about 4 or about 12 weeks. As regards this clone: The antigen is undetermined.

V lost 6 bases and J lost 3; bases outside the gene matches: 8. The CDR3 consists of 15 residues. Germline CDR1 is SGHVS and CDR2 is FNYEAQ. This receptor was taken from an adult who received the AZD1222 COVID-19 vaccine. The rearrangement joins TRBV7-6 to TRBJ2-1; 7 bases are a match to TRBD2. The source material was peripheral blood, sampled 28 days after the second AZD1222 dose. CDR3 DNA: TGTGCCAGCAGGGAGGGCGGGAGTTTCTACAATGAGCAGTTCTTC. Encoded protein: CASREGGSFYNEQFF.